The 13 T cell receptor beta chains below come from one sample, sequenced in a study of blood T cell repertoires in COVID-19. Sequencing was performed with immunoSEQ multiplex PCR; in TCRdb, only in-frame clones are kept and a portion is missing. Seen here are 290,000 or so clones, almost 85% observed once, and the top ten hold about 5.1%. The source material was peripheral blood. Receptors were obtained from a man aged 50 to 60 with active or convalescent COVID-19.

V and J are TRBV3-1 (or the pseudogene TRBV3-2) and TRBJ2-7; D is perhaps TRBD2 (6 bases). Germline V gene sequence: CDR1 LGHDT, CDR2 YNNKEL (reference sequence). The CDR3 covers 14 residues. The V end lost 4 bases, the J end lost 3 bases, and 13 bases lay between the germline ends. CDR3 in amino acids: CASSLAEGFYEQYF. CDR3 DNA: TGTGCCAGCAGCCTCGCGGAGGGTTTCTACGAGCAGTACTTC.

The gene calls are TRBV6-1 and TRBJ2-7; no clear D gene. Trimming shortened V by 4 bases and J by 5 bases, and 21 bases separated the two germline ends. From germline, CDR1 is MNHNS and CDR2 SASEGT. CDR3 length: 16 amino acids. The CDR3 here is CASSVFVAAVSDEQYF. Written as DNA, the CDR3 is TGTGCCAGCAGTGTGTTCGTGGCGGCGGTAAGCGACGAGCAGTACTTC.

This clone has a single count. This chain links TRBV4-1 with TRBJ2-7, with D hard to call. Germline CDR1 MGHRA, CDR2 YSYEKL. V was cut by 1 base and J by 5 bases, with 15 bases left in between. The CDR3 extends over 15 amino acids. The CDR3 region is CASSQGLRILDEQYF. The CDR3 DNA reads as TGCGCCAGCAGCCAAGGCCTTCGTATCCTAGACGAGCAGTACTTC.

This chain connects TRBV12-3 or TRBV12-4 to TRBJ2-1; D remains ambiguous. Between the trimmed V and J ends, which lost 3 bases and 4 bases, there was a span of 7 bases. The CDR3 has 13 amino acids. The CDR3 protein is CASSFAAYNEQFF. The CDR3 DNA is TGTGCCAGCAGTTTCGCCGCGTACAATGAGCAGTTCTTC.

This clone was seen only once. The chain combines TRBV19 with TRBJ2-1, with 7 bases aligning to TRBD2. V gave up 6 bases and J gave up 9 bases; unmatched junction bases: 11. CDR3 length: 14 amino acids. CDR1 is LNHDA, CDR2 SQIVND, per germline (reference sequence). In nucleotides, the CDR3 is TGTGCCAGTAGGAGGGTCGCGGGAGAAGGTGAGCAGTTCTTC. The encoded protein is CASRRVAGEGEQFF.

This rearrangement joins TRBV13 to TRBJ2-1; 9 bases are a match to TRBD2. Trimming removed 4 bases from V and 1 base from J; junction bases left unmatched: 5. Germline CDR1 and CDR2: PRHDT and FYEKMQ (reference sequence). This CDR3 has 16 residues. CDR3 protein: CASSSRLAVSYNEQFF. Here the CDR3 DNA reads TGTGCCAGCAGCTCACGACTAGCGGTGTCCTACAATGAGCAGTTCTTC.

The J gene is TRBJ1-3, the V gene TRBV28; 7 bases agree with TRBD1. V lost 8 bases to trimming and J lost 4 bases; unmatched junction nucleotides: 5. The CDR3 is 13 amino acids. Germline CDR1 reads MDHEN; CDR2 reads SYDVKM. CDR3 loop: CASWGQLGNTIYF. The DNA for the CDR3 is TGTGCCAGCTGGGGACAGCTGGGAAACACCATATATTTT. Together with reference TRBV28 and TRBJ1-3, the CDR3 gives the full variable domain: DVKVTQSSRYLVKRTGEKVFLECVQDMDHENMFWYRQDPGLGLRLIYFSYDVKMKEKGDIPEGYSVSREKKERFSLILESASTNQTSMYLCASWGQLGNTIYFGEGSWLTVV.

CDR3 sequence (DNA): TGTGCCAGCTCCCCGGATCAGGGGGCTGGGAATGAGCAGTTCTTC. Translated: CASSPDQGAGNEQFF. The chain recombines TRBV18 with TRBJ2-1; 8 bases map to TRBD1. Germline CDR1 KGHSH, CDR2 LQKENI. V dropped 6 bases and J dropped 7; count of bases not matched to a gene: 11. The CDR3 is 15 residues long.

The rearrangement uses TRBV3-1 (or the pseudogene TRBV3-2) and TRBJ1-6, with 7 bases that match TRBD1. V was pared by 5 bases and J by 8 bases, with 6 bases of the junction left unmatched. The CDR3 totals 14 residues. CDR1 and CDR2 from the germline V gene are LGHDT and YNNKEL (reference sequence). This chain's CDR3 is CASSVGGDHSPLHF. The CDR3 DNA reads TGTGCCAGCAGCGTAGGGGGCGACCATTCACCCCTCCACTTT.

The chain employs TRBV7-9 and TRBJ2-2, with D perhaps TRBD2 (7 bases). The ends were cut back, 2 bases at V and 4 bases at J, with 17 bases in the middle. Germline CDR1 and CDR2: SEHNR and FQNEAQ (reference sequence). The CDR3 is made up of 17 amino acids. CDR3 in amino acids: CASSLTGGGRGTGELFF. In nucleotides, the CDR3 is TGTGCCAGCAGCTTAACGGGCGGGGGCCGGGGCACCGGGGAGCTGTTTTTT.

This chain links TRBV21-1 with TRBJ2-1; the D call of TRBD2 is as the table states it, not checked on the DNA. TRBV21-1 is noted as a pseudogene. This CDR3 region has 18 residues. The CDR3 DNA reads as TGTGCCAGCAGCAAAGAGGTGGGTTCGGAGGTTACCTACAATGAGCAGTTCTTC. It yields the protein CASSKEVGSEVTYNEQFF.

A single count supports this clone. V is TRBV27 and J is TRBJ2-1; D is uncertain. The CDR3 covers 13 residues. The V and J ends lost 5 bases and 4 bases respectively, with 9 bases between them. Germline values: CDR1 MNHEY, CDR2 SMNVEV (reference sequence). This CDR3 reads CASSPPRYNEQFF. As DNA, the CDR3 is TGTGCCAGCAGTCCACCGAGATACAATGAGCAGTTCTTC.

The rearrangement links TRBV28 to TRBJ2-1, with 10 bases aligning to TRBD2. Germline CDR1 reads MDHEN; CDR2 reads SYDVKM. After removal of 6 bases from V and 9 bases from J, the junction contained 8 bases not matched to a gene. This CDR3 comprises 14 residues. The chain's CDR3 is CASRASGRVFEQFF. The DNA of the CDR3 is TGTGCCAGCAGGGCTAGCGGGAGAGTTTTTGAGCAGTTCTTC.